This T cell receptor (beta chain) was retrieved from a study of STAT5B mutations in CD4+ large granular lymphocyte leukemia. In regard to this clone: What it recognizes is unknown.

V was cut by 3 bases and J by 1 base, with 13 bases left in between. Germline V CDR1 and CDR2: KGHSH, LQKENI. The CDR3 has 15 amino acids. General study points: TRBV06-family usage was enriched in top patient clones (8/27) versus controls (2/35). Data were not HLA-matched across samples.

The data were produced by immunoSEQ multiplex PCR, yet TCRdb's version contains in-frame clones alone and is incomplete. The sample has 30,000 to 40,000 clones; less than 85% are singletons. The clonotype was recovered from a human donor in good health. Sequencing used CD4+ T cells from blood buffy coats. The genes are TRBV18 and TRBJ2-7; D is unclear. CDR3: CASSPSRGESYEQYF. The CDR3 region has the DNA TGTGCCAGCTCACCTTCTAGAGGTGAGTCCTACGAGCAGTACTTC.